Below, 12 T cell receptor beta chains from the same sample are listed, as sequenced in a study of Graves' ophthalmopathy and Graves' hyperthyroidism. CDR3 regions of TCR beta were amplified from RNA transcripts. In the first round, RT-PCR was carried out with HTBI primers, and a multiplex PCR formed the second round. TCRdb passed the multiplex PCR reads through MiXCR, listing each CDR3 protein once. The sample includes 560,000 or so distinct CDR3 sequences, about two fifths of them seen just once. The sample was peripheral blood or thyroid tissue (not recorded which). The receptors originated from an adult man with Graves' hyperthyroidism.

This clonotype has a count of ten or more. The rearrangement links TRBV4-2 to TRBJ1-1; D perhaps matches TRBD1 (6 bases). V was clipped by 0 bases and J by 3 bases, with 8 bases between them. CDR3 length equals 14 residues. Germline CDR1 LGHNA, CDR2 YNFKEQ. CDR3 amino acids: CASSQEGAYTEAFF. Here the CDR3 DNA reads TGTGCCAGCAGCCAAGAGGGGGCTTACACTGAAGCTTTCTTT.

This clonotype was found once. This may be a read error: a much more frequent sequence differs by one nucleotide. The rearrangement links TRBV4-1 to TRBJ1-5; D uncertain. Germline CDR1 is MGHRA and CDR2 is YSYEKL. Trimming stripped 1 base from V and 5 bases from J, with 15 bases between. This CDR3 is 16 amino acids long. The CDR3 protein is CASSQGPRAGYQPQHF. CDR3 bases: TGCGCCAGCAGCCAAGGCCCCCGGGCAGGCTATCAGCCCCAGCATTTT.

In the case of this clonotype: No conserved phenylalanine or tryptophan is present at the end of the CDR3, so a read error is the likely explanation. The DNA is left out, because the CDR3 cannot be placed on it with certainty; the CDR3 is given as TCRdb lists it. This chain joins TRBV24-1 and TRBJ2-6. The CDR3 has 9 amino acids, counting both end residues. Germline V CDR1 and CDR2: KGHDR, SFDVKD. The CDR3: CATSDLGTS.

The rearrangement uses TRBV12-3 or TRBV12-4 and TRBJ2-5; 9 nucleotides agree with TRBD1. V shed 4 bases and J 2 bases; nucleotides not matched to a gene: 2. CDR3 length equals 14 residues. CDR3 bases: TGTGCCAGCAGTTACGACAGGGGGCAAGAGACCCAGTACTTC. It codes for CASSYDRGQETQYF.

This clonotype showed up many times. The gene calls are TRBV12-3 or TRBV12-4 and TRBJ1-3, with D perhaps matching TRBD1 (5 bases). The V gene lost 4 bases and the J gene lost 0 bases, with 7 bases spanning the gap. This CDR3 spans 14 amino acids. The DNA for the CDR3 is TGTGCCAGCAGTTGGGGGTCCTCTGGAAACACCATATATTTT. Translating gives CASSWGSSGNTIYF.

This clonotype has only a few counts. A read error may be the cause here, since a much bigger clone is one base away. The V call is TRBV2, the J call TRBJ1-5; D call uncertain. Looked up from germline, CDR1 is SNHLY and CDR2 is FYNNEI. V lost 2 bases, J lost 0 bases, and 5 bases lay in between. CDR3 length: 14 residues. CDR3 region: CASSELYSNQPQHF. CDR3 nucleotide sequence: TGTGCCAGCAGTGAACTTTATAGCAATCAGCCCCAGCATTTT.

The sample holds one count of this clonotype. The chain recombines TRBV10-3 with TRBJ1-3, with 10 positions matching TRBD1. The CDR3 is 15 residues long. Germline CDR1 and CDR2: ENHRY and SYGVKD. Trimming took 3 bases from V and 4 from J; bases not matched to a gene: 3. CDR3 sequence reads: CAISDRQGAGNTIYF. In DNA form, the CDR3 reads TGTGCCATCAGTGACAGACAGGGGGCCGGAAACACCATATATTTT.

This sequence joins TRBV5-7 and TRBJ1-4; D not resolved. TRBV5-7 has ORF status, its function being uncertain. The CDR3 spans 12 residues. Trimming left V 4 bases short and J 8 bases short, with 9 bases between. The CDR3 DNA follows: TGTGCCAGCAGCCCGATAAGAGAAAAACTGTTTTTT. Residues: CASSPIREKLFF.

This clonotype was seen ten or more times. The V and J genes are TRBV5-5 and TRBJ2-2, with TRBD2 matching 12 bases. The germline V gene has CDR1 SGHKS and CDR2 YYEKEE (reference sequence). V dropped 0 bases and J dropped 3; count of bases not matched to a gene: 0. The CDR3 has 16 residues. In DNA, the CDR3 is TGTGCCAGCAGCTTGGGACTAGCGGGGGACACCGGGGAGCTGTTTTTT. Protein sequence: CASSLGLAGDTGELFF.

This clonotype was counted between two and nine times. V and J are TRBV29-1 and TRBJ2-1, with D possibly called TRBD1 or TRBD2 (5 bases each). This CDR3 is 14 amino acids long. Per germline, CDR1 SQVTM and CDR2 ANQGSEA. Trimming left V 4 bases short and J 2 bases short, with 12 bases between. The CDR3 bases are TGCAGCGTTGTCTCGGGACGGACCTACAATGAGCAGTTCTTC. This translates into CSVVSGRTYNEQFF.

CDR3 region: CASSPQRDRTDTQYF. CDR3 bases: TGTGCCAGCAGCCCCCAGCGGGACCGCACAGATACGCAGTATTTT. The V call is TRBV5-5, the J call TRBJ2-3; the match to TRBD2 covers 7 bases. Trimming took 4 bases from V and 1 from J; bases not matched to a gene: 6. Germline V gene lookup returns CDR1 SGHKS and CDR2 YYEKEE (reference sequence). The CDR3 length is 15 residues.

J is TRBJ2-2 and V is TRBV20-1, with 9 bases that match TRBD1. The germline gives CDR1 DFQATT, CDR2 SNEGSKA (reference sequence). With V trimmed by 4 bases and J by 6 bases, 6 bases remained unmatched. The CDR3 covers 14 residues. The CDR3 sequence: CSAKGQGIAGELFF. The CDR3 DNA reads TGCAGTGCTAAAGGACAGGGGATTGCCGGGGAGCTGTTTTTT.